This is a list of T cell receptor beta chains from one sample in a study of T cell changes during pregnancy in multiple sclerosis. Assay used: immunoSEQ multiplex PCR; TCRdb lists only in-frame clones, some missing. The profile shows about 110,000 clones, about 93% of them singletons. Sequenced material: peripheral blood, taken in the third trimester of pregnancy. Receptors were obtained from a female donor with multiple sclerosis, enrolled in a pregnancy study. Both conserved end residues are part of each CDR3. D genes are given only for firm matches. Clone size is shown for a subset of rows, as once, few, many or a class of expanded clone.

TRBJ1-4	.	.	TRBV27	CASSPSALSFTTNEKLFF	TGTGCCAGCAGCCCCTCTGCCCTATCCTTTACAACTAATGAAAAACTGTTTTTT
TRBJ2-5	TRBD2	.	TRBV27	CASSPGLAGLVETQYF	TGTGCCAGCAGTCCAGGACTAGCGGGATTGGTGGAGACCCAGTACTTC
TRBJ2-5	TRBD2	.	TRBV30	CAWSSGGLGQYF	TGTGCCTGGAGCAGCGGGGGGTTGGGCCAGTACTTC
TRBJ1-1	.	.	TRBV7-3	CASSLIAGNTEAFF	TGTGCCAGCAGCTTAATTGCAGGGAACACTGAAGCTTTCTTT
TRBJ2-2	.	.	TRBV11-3	CASSFVTLSAGELFF	TGTGCCAGCAGCTTCGTTACCTTGAGCGCCGGGGAGCTGTTTTTT
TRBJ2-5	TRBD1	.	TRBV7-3	CASSPGRQGVRETQYF	TGTGCCAGCAGTCCTGGGCGGCAGGGGGTAAGAGAGACCCAGTACTTC
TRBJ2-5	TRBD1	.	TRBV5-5	CASSLGTGPPETQYF	TGTGCCAGCAGCTTGGGGACAGGACCTCCGGAGACCCAGTACTTC
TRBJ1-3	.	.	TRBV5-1	CASSLRGGRGNTIYF	TGCGCCAGCAGCCTTCGGGGGGGGCGCGGAAACACCATATATTTT
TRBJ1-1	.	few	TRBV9	CASSVEGAEAFF	TGTGCCAGCAGCGTAGAAGGGGCTGAAGCTTTCTTT
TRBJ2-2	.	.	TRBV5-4	CASSRGQLDTTNTGELFF	TGTGCCAGCAGCCGCGGACAGCTAGATACGACGAACACCGGGGAGCTGTTTTTT
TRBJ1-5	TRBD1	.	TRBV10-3	CAISEGQGHPSQPQHF	TGTGCCATCAGTGAAGGACAGGGCCACCCCAGTCAGCCCCAGCATTTT
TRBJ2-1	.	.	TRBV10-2	CASSGLGDIGNEQFF	TGCGCCAGCAGTGGACTGGGGGACATCGGCAATGAGCAGTTCTTC
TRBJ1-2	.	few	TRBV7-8	CASSPTLRLLPSYGYTF	TGTGCCAGCAGCCCGACGCTTAGACTGCTACCCTCCTATGGCTACACCTTC
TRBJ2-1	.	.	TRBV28	CASSLGSSANNEQFF	TGTGCCAGCAGTTTAGGGTCTAGCGCCAACAATGAGCAGTTCTTC
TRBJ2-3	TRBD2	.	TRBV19	CASSIYSSGGTQYF	TGTGCCAGTAGTATATACTCTAGCGGGGGAACGCAGTATTTT
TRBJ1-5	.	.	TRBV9	CASSVAGGPQPQHF	TGTGCCAGCAGCGTAGCGGGAGGACCTCAGCCCCAGCATTTT
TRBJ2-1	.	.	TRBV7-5	CVRSMWDRVLLYNEQFF	TGTGTCAGAAGCATGTGGGACAGGGTACTCCTCTACAATGAGCAGTTCTTC
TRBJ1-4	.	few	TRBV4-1	CASSQDRVGEKLFF	TGCGCCAGCAGCCAAGACAGGGTGGGCGAAAAACTGTTTTTT
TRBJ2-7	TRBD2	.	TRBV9	CASSVGPSGSTYEQYF	TGTGCCAGCAGCGTAGGTCCTAGCGGGAGTACCTACGAGCAGTACTTC
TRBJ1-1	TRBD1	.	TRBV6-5	CASRTGVATEAFF	TGTGCCAGCAGGACAGGGGTTGCCACTGAAGCTTTCTTT
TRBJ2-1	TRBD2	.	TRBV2	CASGTSTYNEQFF	TGTGCCAGCGGGACTAGCACTTACAATGAGCAGTTCTTC
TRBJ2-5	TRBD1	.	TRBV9	CASSPRTGVQETQYF	TGTGCCAGCAGCCCACGGACAGGGGTCCAAGAGACCCAGTACTTC
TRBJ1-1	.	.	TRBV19	CASSIPPGTEAFF	TGTGCCAGTAGTATCCCCCCGGGGACTGAAGCTTTCTTT
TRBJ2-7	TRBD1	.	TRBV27	CASSPDRGGFYEQYF	TGTGCCAGCAGTCCCGACAGGGGCGGATTCTACGAGCAGTACTTC
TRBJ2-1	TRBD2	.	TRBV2	CASSEQWGGNEQFF	TGTGCCAGCAGTGAACAGTGGGGGGGCAATGAGCAGTTCTTC
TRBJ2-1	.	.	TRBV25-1	CASSELDEQFF	TGTGCCAGCAGTGAACTAGATGAGCAGTTCTTC
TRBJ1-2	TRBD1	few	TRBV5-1	CASSVRTGTGNNTF	TGCGCCAGCAGCGTAAGGACCGGGACAGGGAATAACACCTTC
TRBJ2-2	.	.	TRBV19	CASIHSYTGELFF	TGTGCCAGTATCCACTCTTACACCGGGGAGCTGTTTTTT
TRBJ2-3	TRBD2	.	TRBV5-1	CASSLGLAGELDTQYF	TGCGCCAGCAGCCTAGGACTAGCGGGAGAATTGGATACGCAGTATTTT
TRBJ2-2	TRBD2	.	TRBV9	CASSVGLAGTTPGELFF	TGTGCCAGCAGCGTAGGACTAGCGGGGACTACACCCGGGGAGCTGTTTTTT
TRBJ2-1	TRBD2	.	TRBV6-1	CASGVVAGGTYNEQFF	TGTGCCAGCGGTGTAGTAGCGGGGGGGACCTACAATGAGCAGTTCTTC
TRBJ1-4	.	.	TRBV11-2	CASSSRGAGGEKLFF	TGTGCCAGCAGCTCAAGGGGCGCCGGGGGGGAAAAACTGTTTTTT
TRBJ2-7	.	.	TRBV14	CASSRNLLARGSYEQYF	TGTGCCAGCAGCCGCAATTTACTTGCCAGGGGATCCTACGAGCAGTACTTC
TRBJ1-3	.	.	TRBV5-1	CASAHSPLDKPISGNTIYF	TGCGCCAGCGCCCATTCCCCCCTGGACAAACCTATCTCTGGAAACACCATATATTTT
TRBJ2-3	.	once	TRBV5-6	CASSLAVPDTQYF	TGTGCCAGCAGCTTGGCTGTTCCAGATACGCAGTATTTT
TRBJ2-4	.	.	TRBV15	CATSRDKLVGAKNIQYF	TGTGCCACCAGCAGAGATAAACTAGTAGGAGCCAAAAACATTCAGTACTTC
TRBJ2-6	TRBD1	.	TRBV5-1	CASSSWTGTTSGANVLTF	TGCGCCAGCAGCTCCTGGACAGGGACAACCTCTGGGGCCAACGTCCTGACTTTC
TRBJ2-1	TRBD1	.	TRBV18	CASSEGQEFYNEQFF	TGTGCCAGCTCAGAGGGACAGGAGTTCTACAATGAGCAGTTCTTC
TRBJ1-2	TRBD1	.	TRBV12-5	CASGWDSNYGYTF	TGTGCTAGTGGTTGGGACAGTAACTATGGCTACACCTTC
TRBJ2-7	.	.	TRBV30	CAWSGHGDSRYEQYF	TGTGCCTGGAGTGGGCACGGGGATAGTCGTTACGAGCAGTACTTC
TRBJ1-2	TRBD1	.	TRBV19	CASSPLPGGINYGYTF	TGTGCCAGTAGTCCGCTCCCAGGGGGCATAAACTATGGCTACACCTTC
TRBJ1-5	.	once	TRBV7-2	CASSLGTEYQPQHF	TGTGCCAGCAGCTTGGGGACTGAGTATCAGCCCCAGCATTTT